These 31 T cell receptor beta chains were all obtained from the same sample, sequenced in a study of PD-1 blockade in classical Hodgkin lymphoma. Clones were sequenced by immunoSEQ multiplex PCR, and TCRdb holds only the in-frame ones, with some missing. This repertoire shows tens of thousands of clones, over 90% found once; its top ten account for roughly 2.5%. Specified time point: newly diagnosed, previously untreated cHL patient sample. Sequencing was performed on peripheral blood mononuclear cells (PBMCs). These receptors were collected from a human donor with classical Hodgkin lymphoma.

The rearrangement uses TRBV21-1 and TRBJ2-3. TRBV21-1 is recorded as a pseudogene. The CDR3 contains 14 residues. Written as DNA, the CDR3 is TGTGCCAGCAGCTGGGACGTGAATAAAGATACGCAGTATTTT. This codes for CASSWDVNKDTQYF.

This clone was seen once. This rearrangement joins TRBV18 to TRBJ1-1; no definite D call. The CDR3 is 14 amino acids. V was shortened by 1 base and J by 5 bases, with 11 bases between the two germline ends. The germline CDR1 and CDR2 sequences are KGHSH and LQKENI. CDR3 sequence reads: CASSPQSGRTEAFF. Here the CDR3 DNA reads TGTGCCAGCTCACCACAATCAGGTAGAACTGAAGCTTTCTTT.

The rearrangement uses TRBV7-2 and TRBJ2-5; 13 bases map to TRBD2. Germline CDR1 and CDR2: SGHTA and FQGNSA. V was pared by 5 bases and J by 4 bases, with 7 bases of the junction left unmatched. The CDR3 has 16 residues. CDR3 protein: CASSAPGLAGRETQYF. As DNA, the CDR3 is TGTGCCAGCAGCGCGCCGGGACTAGCGGGAAGAGAGACCCAGTACTTC.

This chain joins TRBV2 and TRBJ2-7; D is undetermined. Germline CDR1 reads SNHLY; CDR2 reads FYNNEI. V was shortened by 2 bases and J by 2 bases, with 13 bases between the two germline ends. CDR3 length equals 15 residues. CDR3 bases: TGTGCCAGCAGTGAAATGGACCTCATTCCCTACGAGCAGTACTTC. Its translation is CASSEMDLIPYEQYF.

The V call is TRBV11-3, the J call TRBJ2-1; D is ambiguous. Trimming left V 0 bases short and J 2 bases short, with 8 bases between. The germline gives CDR1 SGHNT, CDR2 YENEEA. CDR3 length: 15 residues. The CDR3 region is CASSLEGNAYNEQFF. The CDR3 DNA reads TGTGCCAGCAGCTTAGAAGGGAATGCCTACAATGAGCAGTTCTTC. Based on the CDR3 plus reference TRBV11-3 and TRBJ2-1, the full variable domain is EAGVVQSPRYKIIEKKQPVAFWCNPISGHNTLYWYLQNLGQGPELLIRYENEEAVDDSQLPKDRFSAERLKGVDSTLKIQPAELGDSAVYLCASSLEGNAYNEQFFGPGTRLTVL.

V gene TRBV6-5 combines with J gene TRBJ2-1, with D possibly being TRBD2 (5 bases). Deletions cut 3 bases from V and 15 bases from J, with 18 bases between. Germline CDR1 reads MNHEY; CDR2 reads SVGAGI. CDR3 size: 13 residues. This CDR3 reads CASSYSRDLEGFF. The DNA of the CDR3 is TGTGCCAGCAGTTATTCGCGAGACCTTGAGGGGTTCTTC.

This chain links TRBV4-3 with TRBJ1-6, with D tentatively TRBD1 (5 bases). This CDR3 is built from 15 residues. V was pared by 4 bases and J by 9 bases, with 16 bases between. CDR1 and CDR2 from the germline V gene are LGHNA and YSLEER. The DNA of the CDR3 is TGCGCCAGCAGCCCGATAAGCCGGGGGAGTTCACCCCTCCACTTT. This translates into CASSPISRGSSPLHF.

The rearrangement joins TRBV7-9 to TRBJ2-3, with 8 bases that match TRBD1. V dropped 5 bases and J dropped 2; count of bases not matched to a gene: 12. The length of the CDR3 is 17 residues. Looked up from germline, CDR1 is SEHNR and CDR2 is FQNEAQ (reference sequence). CDR3 nucleotide sequence: TGTGCCAGCAGCGGTGTGTGGAAACAGGGGGTCACAGATACGCAGTATTTT. Its protein product is CASSGVWKQGVTDTQYF. Full variable domain (missing parts from reference TRBV7-9 and TRBJ2-3): DTGVSQNPRHKITKRGQNVTFRCDPISEHNRLYWYRQTLGQGPEFLTYFQNEAQLEKSRLLSDRFSAERPKGSFSTLEIQRTEQGDSAMYLCASSGVWKQGVTDTQYFGPGTRLTVL.

The chain employs TRBV28 and TRBJ1-3, with D hard to call. Germline V CDR1 and CDR2: MDHEN, SYDVKM. V was shortened by 5 bases and J by 2 bases, with 13 bases between the two germline ends. CDR3 length: 15 amino acids. Here the CDR3 reads CASSLHQMAGNTIYF. CDR3 nucleotides: TGTGCCAGCAGTCTGCACCAAATGGCTGGAAACACCATATATTTT. Looking up the rest from reference TRBV28 and TRBJ1-3 gives the full variable domain: DVKVTQSSRYLVKRTGEKVFLECVQDMDHENMFWYRQDPGLGLRLIYFSYDVKMKEKGDIPEGYSVSREKKERFSLILESASTNQTSMYLCASSLHQMAGNTIYFGEGSWLTVV.

V and J are TRBV5-1 and TRBJ1-6, with 7 bases fitting TRBD1. The CDR3 has 16 amino acids. Losses at the gene ends were 1 base for V and 7 bases for J; bases not matched to a gene: 8. CDR1 and CDR2 (germline): SGHRS, YFSETQ. The CDR3: CASSLSSRQGNSPLHF. For the CDR3, the DNA is TGCGCCAGCAGCTTGAGTAGCCGACAGGGAAATTCACCCCTCCACTTT.

The chain combines TRBV9 with TRBJ2-2; possibly TRBD2 for D (6 bases). The CDR3 has 15 residues. Trimming left V 1 base short and J 0 bases short, with 7 bases between. The germline V gene encodes CDR1 SGDLS and CDR2 YYNGEE. CDR3 nucleotide sequence: TGTGCCAGCAGCGTACGGGGGACGAACACCGGGGAGCTGTTTTTT. Translated: CASSVRGTNTGELFF.

V usage is TRBV6-1 and J usage is TRBJ2-3; D remains ambiguous. CDR3 size: 14 residues. V was pared by 4 bases and J by 4 bases, with 12 bases between. CDR1 MNHNS and CDR2 SASEGT come from the germline V gene. CDR3 nucleotides: TGTGCCAGCAGTGGTGCAAGTCGGGCAGATACGCAGTATTTT. This gives the protein CASSGASRADTQYF.

The gene calls are TRBV5-6 and TRBJ2-2; 8 bases line up with TRBD1. There are 13 residues in the CDR3. With V trimmed by 4 bases and J by 5 bases, 1 base remained unmatched. In germline, CDR1 is SGHDT, CDR2 YYEEEE. The CDR3 DNA is TGTGCCAGCAGCCGGACAGGGACCGGGGAGCTGTTTTTT. It encodes CASSRTGTGELFF. Full variable domain (missing parts from reference TRBV5-6 and TRBJ2-2): DAGVTQSPTHLIKTRGQQVTLRCSPKSGHDTVSWYQQALGQGPQFIFQYYEEEERQRGNFPDRFSGHQFPNYSSELNVNALLLGDSALYLCASSRTGTGELFFGEGSRLTVL.

The chain combines TRBV7-3 with TRBJ2-5; no firm D call. The CDR3 sequence is 13 residues long. Germline V CDR1 and CDR2: SGHTA, FQGTGA. V was trimmed by 4 bases and J by 4 bases, leaving 10 bases between them. The CDR3, as DNA: TGTGCCAGCAGCTCTCATGCCCGAGAGACCCAGTACTTC. Translated, it gives CASSSHARETQYF.

The chain joins TRBV5-1 to TRBJ2-6, with D perhaps TRBD1 (5 bases). The CDR3 spans 16 residues. From germline, CDR1 is SGHRS and CDR2 YFSETQ. The germline V and J ends were trimmed by 4 bases and 0 bases, with 11 bases remaining between them. The CDR3 sequence: CASSSLGRSGANVLTF. Here the CDR3 DNA reads TGCGCCAGCAGCAGTTTGGGGCGCTCTGGGGCCAACGTCCTGACTTTC.

The chain links TRBV28 to TRBJ1-4; D is perhaps TRBD1 (5 bases). Trimming stripped 5 bases from V and 5 bases from J, with 21 bases between. From germline, CDR1 is MDHEN and CDR2 SYDVKM. The CDR3 is 17 residues long. CDR3 loop: CASSKLPRGALNEKLFF. CDR3 DNA: TGTGCCAGCAGTAAACTCCCTAGAGGGGCCCTAAATGAAAAACTGTTTTTT.

The rearrangement uses TRBV14 and TRBJ2-7, with a possible D match to TRBD2 (6 bases). The germline CDR1 and CDR2 sequences are SGHDN and FVKESK. The V end lost 4 bases, the J end lost 6 bases, and 13 bases lay between the germline ends. The CDR3 spans 13 residues. The CDR3 here is CASSPPGGLEQYF. CDR3 DNA: TGTGCCAGCAGCCCCCCCGGGGGACTCGAGCAGTACTTC.

V usage is TRBV27 and J usage is TRBJ1-3; a weak D match, TRBD1 (5 bases). The V gene's germline CDR1 is MNHEY and CDR2 SMNVEV (reference sequence). The CDR3 totals 15 residues. The V end was cut by 3 bases, the J end by 0 bases, with 9 bases between. CDR3 in amino acids: CASSFAGSSGNTIYF. In DNA, the CDR3 is TGTGCCAGCAGTTTTGCAGGGAGCTCTGGAAACACCATATATTTT.

The V call is TRBV7-6, the J call TRBJ2-5, with D perhaps matching TRBD1 or TRBD2 (5 bases each). The germline gives CDR1 SGHVS, CDR2 FNYEAQ. With 1 base removed from V and 5 bases from J, the gap between germline ends came to 11 bases. The CDR3 is 14 amino acids. The CDR3 sequence is CASSLGGGGETQYF. The CDR3 coding sequence is TGTGCCAGCAGCTTAGGTGGTGGGGGTGAGACCCAGTACTTC.

DNA for the CDR3: TGTGCCAGTACTTGGGGGCCTAGCCGGTACAATGAGCAGTTCTTC. It is translated as CASTWGPSRYNEQFF. The chain combines TRBV19 with TRBJ2-1; maybe TRBD1 (6 bases). V dropped 7 bases and J dropped 4 bases, with 17 bases sitting between them. In germline, CDR1 is LNHDA, CDR2 SQIVND (reference sequence). This CDR3 comprises 15 residues.

The chain couples TRBV18 to TRBJ2-1, with D possibly being TRBD2 (6 bases). Trimming took 2 bases from V and 7 from J, leaving 12 bases between them. The V gene's germline CDR1 is KGHSH and CDR2 LQKENI. This CDR3 is built from 14 residues. CDR3 nucleotide sequence: TGTGCCAGCTCACCAGGAGGGAATAGGAATGAGCAGTTCTTC. As protein: CASSPGGNRNEQFF.

The rearrangement uses TRBV6-5 and TRBJ1-1, with TRBD1 matching over 10 bases. V lost 2 bases and J lost 6; bases outside the gene matches: 9. CDR1 and CDR2 from the germline V gene are MNHEY and SVGAGI. The length of the CDR3 is 16 residues. The CDR3 DNA reads TGTGCCAGCAGTTACACGACAGGACAGGGGGTGGCTGAAGCTTTCTTT. It yields the protein CASSYTTGQGVAEAFF.

The chain uses TRBV5-4 and TRBJ1-1; D unresolved. The germline V gene encodes CDR1 SGHNT and CDR2 YYREEE (reference sequence). The CDR3 sequence is 15 residues long. V shed 9 bases and J shed 3 bases, with 21 bases lying between them. CDR3 nucleotides: TGTGCCACCCAACGGCTTACAGCGGCTCACACTGAAGCTTTCTTT. This gives the protein CATQRLTAAHTEAFF.

The genes are TRBV2 and TRBJ1-2; D is possibly TRBD1 (6 bases). CDR1 and CDR2 (germline): SNHLY, FYNNEI. This CDR3 is built from 17 residues. V was trimmed by 10 bases and J by 5 bases, leaving 29 bases between them. CDR3 in DNA: TGTGCCATCCCCCCCCTCCCTACAGGGTTCAGGAAGTATGGCTACACCTTC. As protein: CAIPPLPTGFRKYGYTF. Based on the CDR3 plus reference TRBV2 and TRBJ1-2, the full variable domain is EPEVTQTPSHQVTQMGQEVILRCVPISNHLYFYWYRQILGQKVEFLVSFYNNEISEKSEIFDDQFSVERPDGSNFTLKIRSTKLEDSAMYFCAIPPLPTGFRKYGYTFGSGTRLTVV.

This clone was found once. The chain joins TRBV25-1 to TRBJ1-2, with D unclear. V was clipped by 4 bases and J by 3 bases, with 9 bases between them. CDR1 is MGHDK, CDR2 SYGVNS, per germline. This CDR3 region has 13 residues. The CDR3 reads CASSVGFDYGYTF. As DNA, the CDR3 is TGTGCCAGCAGTGTAGGGTTCGACTATGGCTACACCTTC.

The chain has TRBV7-9 and TRBJ2-1, with D possibly matching TRBD1 (5 bases). Trimming pared 6 bases from V and 13 bases from J, leaving 16 bases between. Germline V gives CDR1 SEHNR, CDR2 FQNEAQ (reference sequence). This CDR3 region has 12 residues. CDR3: CASSRISGAQFF. The CDR3 bases are TGTGCCAGCAGTCGAATCAGTGGGGCTCAGTTCTTC.

V gene TRBV28 combines with J gene TRBJ1-1, with 7 bases aligning to TRBD1. CDR3 length: 14 residues. CDR1 is MDHEN and CDR2 is SYDVKM in the germline V gene. J lost 0 bases, V lost 6 bases, and 4 bases had no gene match. The CDR3 here is CASSGTALNTEAFF. The CDR3 nucleotides are TGTGCCAGCAGCGGGACAGCCCTGAACACTGAAGCTTTCTTT.

The V call is TRBV6-5, the J call TRBJ2-7; D unresolved. V dropped 5 bases and J dropped 3 bases, with 14 bases sitting between them. Per the germline V gene, CDR1 is MNHEY and CDR2 is SVGAGI. This CDR3 is 14 amino acids long. CDR3 sequence reads: CASSPRIGGYEQYF. The CDR3 nucleotides are TGTGCCAGCAGTCCTCGTATCGGCGGCTACGAGCAGTACTTC.

The gene calls are TRBV16 and TRBJ1-2; maybe TRBD1 (5 bases). The V gene lost 3 bases and the J gene lost 3 bases, with 8 bases spanning the gap. Germline-derived CDR1 and CDR2 are KGHSY and FQNENV. This CDR3 has 13 amino acids. The DNA of the CDR3 is TGTGCCAGCAGCCAGCGGACATACTATGGCTACACCTTC. This sequence encodes CASSQRTYYGYTF.

This clone was picked up one time. The chain has TRBV15 and TRBJ2-5, with no clear D. Trimming shortened V by 2 bases and J by 5 bases, and 12 bases separated the two germline ends. Germline CDR1 LNHNV, CDR2 YYDKDF (reference sequence). The CDR3 sequence is 14 residues long. This CDR3 reads CATSRTTVGETQYF. In DNA form, the CDR3 reads TGTGCCACCAGCAGAACCACAGTGGGCGAGACCCAGTACTTC.

J is TRBJ1-5 and V is TRBV19; no clear D. The V and J ends lost 3 bases and 3 bases respectively, with 6 bases between them. CDR1 and CDR2 from the germline V gene are LNHDA and SQIVND (reference sequence). The CDR3 runs to 13 residues. CDR3 amino acids: CASSITPNQPQHF. CDR3 bases: TGTGCCAGTAGTATTACCCCCAATCAGCCCCAGCATTTT.